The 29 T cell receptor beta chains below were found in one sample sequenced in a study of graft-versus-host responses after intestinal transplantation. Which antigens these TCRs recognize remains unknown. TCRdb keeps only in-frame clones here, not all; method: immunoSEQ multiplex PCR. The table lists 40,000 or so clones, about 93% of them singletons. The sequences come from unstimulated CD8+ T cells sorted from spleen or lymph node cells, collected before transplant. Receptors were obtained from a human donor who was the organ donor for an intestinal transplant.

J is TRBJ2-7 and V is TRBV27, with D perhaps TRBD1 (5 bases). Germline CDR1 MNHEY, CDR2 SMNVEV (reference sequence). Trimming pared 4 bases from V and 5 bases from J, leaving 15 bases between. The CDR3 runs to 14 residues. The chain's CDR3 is CASSSGLVTHEQYF. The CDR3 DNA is TGTGCCAGCAGTTCAGGGCTAGTGACCCACGAGCAGTACTTC.

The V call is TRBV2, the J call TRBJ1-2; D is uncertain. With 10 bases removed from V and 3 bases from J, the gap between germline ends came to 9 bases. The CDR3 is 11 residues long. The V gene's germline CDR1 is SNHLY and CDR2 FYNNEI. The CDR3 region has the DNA TGTGCCATCCCATGGGACTATGGCTACACCTTC. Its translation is CAIPWDYGYTF.

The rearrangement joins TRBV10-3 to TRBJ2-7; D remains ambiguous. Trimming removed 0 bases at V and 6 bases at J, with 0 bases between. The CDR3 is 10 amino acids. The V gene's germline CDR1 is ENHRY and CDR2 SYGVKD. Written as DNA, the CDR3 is TGTGCCATCAGTGAGTCCGAGCAGTACTTC. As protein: CAISESEQYF.

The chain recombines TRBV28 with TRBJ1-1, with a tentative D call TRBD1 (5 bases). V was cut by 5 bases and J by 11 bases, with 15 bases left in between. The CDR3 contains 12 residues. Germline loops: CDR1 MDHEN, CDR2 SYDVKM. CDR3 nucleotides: TGTGCCAGCAGTCCAAACAGGCTAGCGGCTTTCTTT. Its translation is CASSPNRLAAFF.

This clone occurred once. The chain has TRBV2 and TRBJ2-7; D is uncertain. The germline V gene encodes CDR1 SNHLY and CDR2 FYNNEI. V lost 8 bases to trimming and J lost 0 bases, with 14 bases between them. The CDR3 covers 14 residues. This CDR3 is CASDAFGGSYEQYF. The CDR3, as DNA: TGTGCCAGCGACGCCTTTGGTGGCTCCTACGAGCAGTACTTC.

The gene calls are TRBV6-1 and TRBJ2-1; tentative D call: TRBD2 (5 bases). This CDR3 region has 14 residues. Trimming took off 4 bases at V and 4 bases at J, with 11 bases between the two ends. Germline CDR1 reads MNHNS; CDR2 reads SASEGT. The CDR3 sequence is CASSAAGNYNEQFF. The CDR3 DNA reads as TGTGCCAGCAGTGCGGCCGGGAATTACAATGAGCAGTTCTTC.

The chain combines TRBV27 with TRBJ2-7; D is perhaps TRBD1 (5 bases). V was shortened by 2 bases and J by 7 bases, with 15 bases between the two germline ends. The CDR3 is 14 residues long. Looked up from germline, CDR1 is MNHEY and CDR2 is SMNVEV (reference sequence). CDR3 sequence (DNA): TGTGCCAGCAGTTTAGGGCATTCAAAGGGGGAGCAGTACTTC. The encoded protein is CASSLGHSKGEQYF.

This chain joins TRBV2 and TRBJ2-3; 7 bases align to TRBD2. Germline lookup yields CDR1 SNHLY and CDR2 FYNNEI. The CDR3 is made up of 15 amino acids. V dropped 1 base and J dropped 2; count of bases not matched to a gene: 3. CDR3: CASSEGGRDTDTQYF. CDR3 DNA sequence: TGTGCCAGCAGTGAAGGTGGGAGGGACACAGATACGCAGTATTTT.

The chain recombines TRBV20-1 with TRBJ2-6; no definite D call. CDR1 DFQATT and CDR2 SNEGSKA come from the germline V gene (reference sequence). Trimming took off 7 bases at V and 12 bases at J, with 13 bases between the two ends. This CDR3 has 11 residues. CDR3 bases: TGCAGTGTCCTCCGGCCCGGCGTCCTGACTTTC. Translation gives CSVLRPGVLTF.

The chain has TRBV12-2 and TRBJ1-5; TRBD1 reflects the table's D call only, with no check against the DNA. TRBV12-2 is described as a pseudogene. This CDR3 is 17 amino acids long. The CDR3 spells CASRLSGDSVSNQPQHF. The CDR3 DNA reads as TGTGCAAGTCGCTTATCGGGTGACAGTGTCTCCAATCAGCCCCAGCATTTT.

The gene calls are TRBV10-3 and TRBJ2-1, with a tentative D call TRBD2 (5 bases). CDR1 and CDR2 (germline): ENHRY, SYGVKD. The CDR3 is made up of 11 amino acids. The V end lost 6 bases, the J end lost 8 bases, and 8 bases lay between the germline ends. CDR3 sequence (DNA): TGTGCCATCAGCACTAGGTATGAGCAGTTCTTC. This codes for CAISTRYEQFF.

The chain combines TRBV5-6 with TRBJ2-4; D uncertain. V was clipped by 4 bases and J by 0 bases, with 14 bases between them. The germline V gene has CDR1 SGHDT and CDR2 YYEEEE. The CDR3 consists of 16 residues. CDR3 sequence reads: CASSESDLIAKNIQYF. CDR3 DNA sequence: TGTGCCAGCAGCGAGAGTGATCTCATAGCCAAAAACATTCAGTACTTC.

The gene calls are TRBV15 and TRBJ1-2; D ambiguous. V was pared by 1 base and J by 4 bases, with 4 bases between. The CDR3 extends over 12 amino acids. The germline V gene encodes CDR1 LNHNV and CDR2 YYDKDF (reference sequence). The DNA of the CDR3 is TGTGCCACCAGCAGAGGAAGCTATGGCTACACCTTC. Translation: CATSRGSYGYTF.

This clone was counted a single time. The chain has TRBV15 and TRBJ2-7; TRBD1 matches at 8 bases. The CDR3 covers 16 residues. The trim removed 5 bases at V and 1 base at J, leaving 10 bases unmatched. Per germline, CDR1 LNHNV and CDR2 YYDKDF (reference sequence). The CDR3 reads CATSGITDRGSYEQYF. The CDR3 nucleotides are TGTGCCACCAGCGGAATTACCGACAGGGGATCCTACGAGCAGTACTTC. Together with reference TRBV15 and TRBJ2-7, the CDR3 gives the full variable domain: DAMVIQNPRYQVTQFGKPVTLSCSQTLNHNVMYWYQQKSSQAPKLLFHYYDKDFNNEADTPDNFQSRRPNTSFCFLDIRSPGLGDTAMYLCATSGITDRGSYEQYFGPGTRLTVT.

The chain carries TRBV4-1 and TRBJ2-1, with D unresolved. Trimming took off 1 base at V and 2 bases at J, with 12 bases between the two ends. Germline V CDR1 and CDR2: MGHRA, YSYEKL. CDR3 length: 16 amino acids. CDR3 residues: CASSQAGSGTYNEQFF. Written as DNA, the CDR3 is TGCGCCAGCAGCCAAGCGGGTTCAGGAACCTACAATGAGCAGTTCTTC.

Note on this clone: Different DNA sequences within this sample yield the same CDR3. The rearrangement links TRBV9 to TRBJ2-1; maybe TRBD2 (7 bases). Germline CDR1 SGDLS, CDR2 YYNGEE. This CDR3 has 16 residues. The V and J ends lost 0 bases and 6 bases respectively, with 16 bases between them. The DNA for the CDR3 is TGTGCCAGCAGCGTAGGGCGGGGGCAGCGTCGCAATGAGCAGTTCTTC. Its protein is CASSVGRGQRRNEQFF. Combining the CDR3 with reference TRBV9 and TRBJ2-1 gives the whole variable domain DSGVTQTPKHLITATGQRVTLRCSPRSGDLSVYWYQQSLDQGLQFLIQYYNGEERAKGNILERFSAQQFPDLHSELNLSSLELGDSALYFCASSVGRGQRRNEQFFGPGTRLTVL.

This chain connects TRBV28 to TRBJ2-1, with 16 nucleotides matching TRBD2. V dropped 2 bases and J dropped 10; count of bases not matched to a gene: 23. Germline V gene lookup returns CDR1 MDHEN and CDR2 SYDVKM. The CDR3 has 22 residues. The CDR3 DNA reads TGTGCCAGCAGTTTAAGATCCATAAGGCGGTCCGGGACTAGCGGGAGGGCCTGGGAGCAGTTCTTC. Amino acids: CASSLRSIRRSGTSGRAWEQFF.

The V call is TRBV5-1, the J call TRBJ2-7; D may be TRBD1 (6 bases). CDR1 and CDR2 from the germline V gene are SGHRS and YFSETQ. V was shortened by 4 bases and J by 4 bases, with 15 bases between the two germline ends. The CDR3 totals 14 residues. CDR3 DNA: TGCGCCAGCAGCCTGACCGGGACACTTTACGAGCAGTACTTC. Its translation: CASSLTGTLYEQYF.

CDR3 loop: CASSLAGWVGPNYF. As DNA, the CDR3 is TGTGCCAGCAGCTTAGCGGGGTGGGTAGGGCCGAACTACTTC. This chain uses TRBV7-2 with TRBJ2-7; D gene unclear. V was shortened by 0 bases and J by 13 bases, with 19 bases between the two germline ends. The CDR3 sequence is 14 residues long. Germline loops: CDR1 SGHTA, CDR2 FQGNSA.

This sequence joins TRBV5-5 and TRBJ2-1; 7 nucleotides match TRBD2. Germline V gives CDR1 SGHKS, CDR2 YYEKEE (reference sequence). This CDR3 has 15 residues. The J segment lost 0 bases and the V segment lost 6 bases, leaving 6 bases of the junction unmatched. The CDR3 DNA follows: TGTGCCAGCACTCTGAGGGAGGGCTCCTACAATGAGCAGTTCTTC. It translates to CASTLREGSYNEQFF.

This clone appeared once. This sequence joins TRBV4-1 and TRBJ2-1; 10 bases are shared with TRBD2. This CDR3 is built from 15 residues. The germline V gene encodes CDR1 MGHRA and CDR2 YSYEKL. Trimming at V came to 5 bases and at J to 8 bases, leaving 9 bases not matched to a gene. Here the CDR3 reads CASSSLAGDGDEQFF. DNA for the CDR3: TGCGCCAGCAGCTCCCTAGCGGGAGACGGGGATGAGCAGTTCTTC.

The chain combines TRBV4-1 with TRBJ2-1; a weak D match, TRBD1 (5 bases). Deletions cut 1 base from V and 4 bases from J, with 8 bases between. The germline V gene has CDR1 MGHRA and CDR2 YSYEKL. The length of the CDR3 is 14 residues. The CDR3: CASSQVQVYNEQFF. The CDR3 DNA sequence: TGCGCCAGCAGCCAAGTACAGGTTTACAATGAGCAGTTCTTC.

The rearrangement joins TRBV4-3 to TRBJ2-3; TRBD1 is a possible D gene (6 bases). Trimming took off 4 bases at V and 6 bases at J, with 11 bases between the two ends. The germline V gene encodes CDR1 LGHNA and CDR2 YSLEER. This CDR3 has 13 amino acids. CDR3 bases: TGCGCCAGCAGCCCCGGGCAGGGGGATACGCAGTATTTT. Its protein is CASSPGQGDTQYF.

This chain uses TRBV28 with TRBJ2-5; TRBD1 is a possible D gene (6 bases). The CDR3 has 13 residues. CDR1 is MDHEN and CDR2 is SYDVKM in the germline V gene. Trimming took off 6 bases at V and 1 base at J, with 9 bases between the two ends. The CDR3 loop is CASSPRGQETQYF. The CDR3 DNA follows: TGTGCCAGCAGCCCCAGGGGCCAAGAGACCCAGTACTTC.

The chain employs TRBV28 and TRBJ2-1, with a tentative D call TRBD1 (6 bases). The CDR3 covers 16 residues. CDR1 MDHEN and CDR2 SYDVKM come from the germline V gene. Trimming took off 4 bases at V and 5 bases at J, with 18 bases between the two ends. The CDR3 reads CASSSQWGRNNNEQFF. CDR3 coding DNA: TGTGCCAGCAGTTCTCAGTGGGGGCGCAATAACAATGAGCAGTTCTTC.

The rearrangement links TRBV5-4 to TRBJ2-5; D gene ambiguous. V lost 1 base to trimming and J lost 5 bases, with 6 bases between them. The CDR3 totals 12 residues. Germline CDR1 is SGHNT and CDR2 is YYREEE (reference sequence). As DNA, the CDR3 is TGTGCCAGCAGCTTGCTTTCGGAGACCCAGTACTTC. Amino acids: CASSLLSETQYF.

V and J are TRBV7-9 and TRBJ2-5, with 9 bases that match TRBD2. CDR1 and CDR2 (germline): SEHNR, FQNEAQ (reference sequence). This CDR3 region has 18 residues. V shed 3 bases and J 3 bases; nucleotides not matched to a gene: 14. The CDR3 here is CASSFLGSGSTIEETQYF. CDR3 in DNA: TGTGCCAGCAGCTTCCTTGGTAGCGGGAGTACTATTGAAGAGACCCAGTACTTC.

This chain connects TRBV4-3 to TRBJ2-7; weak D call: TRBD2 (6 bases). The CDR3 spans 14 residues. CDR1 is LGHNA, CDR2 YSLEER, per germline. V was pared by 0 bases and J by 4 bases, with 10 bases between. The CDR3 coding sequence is TGCGCCAGCAGCCAAGATCAAGGGAGGTACGAGCAGTACTTC. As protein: CASSQDQGRYEQYF.

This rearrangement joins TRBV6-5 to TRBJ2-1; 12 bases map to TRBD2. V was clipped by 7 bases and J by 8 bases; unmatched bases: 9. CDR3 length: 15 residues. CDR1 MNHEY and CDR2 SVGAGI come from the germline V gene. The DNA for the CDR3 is TGTGCCAGCACCTTGACTAGCGGGAGAATTCATGAGCAGTTCTTC. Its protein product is CASTLTSGRIHEQFF.